Sequencing of this T cell receptor beta chain was carried out in a study of cytomegalovirus exposure and HLA in healthy donors. Overall study: In an early release, HLA-typed donors contributed 75 million to 85 million unique TCR sequences.

Remarks on this clone: Its cognate antigen is unknown.

Study outcomes and limitations: A few chains linked to CMV were shown in vitro to be specific for CMV antigens.

The CDR3 contains 16 residues. V gave up 1 base and J gave up 8 bases, with 17 bases separating them. Germline CDR1 reads SGHVS; CDR2 reads FQNEAQ. PCR employed 60 Vbeta and 13 Jbeta primers. Only in-frame clones appear in the TCRdb table, and some are missing; sequencing was by immunoSEQ multiplex PCR. Here the sample spans around 240,000 clones, roughly 82% being singletons. Though nominally healthy at sampling, donors likely had unrecorded immune exposures. This clonotype originated in a woman in her 40s in good health and CMV-seropositive. What was sequenced was PBMCs. The chain employs TRBV7-8 and TRBJ2-2; D may be TRBD1 (5 bases). CDR3 residues: CASSLGAVAGRGELFF. CDR3 nucleotide sequence: TGTGCCAGCAGCTTAGGGGCGGTGGCAGGGCGAGGGGAGCTGTTTTTT.